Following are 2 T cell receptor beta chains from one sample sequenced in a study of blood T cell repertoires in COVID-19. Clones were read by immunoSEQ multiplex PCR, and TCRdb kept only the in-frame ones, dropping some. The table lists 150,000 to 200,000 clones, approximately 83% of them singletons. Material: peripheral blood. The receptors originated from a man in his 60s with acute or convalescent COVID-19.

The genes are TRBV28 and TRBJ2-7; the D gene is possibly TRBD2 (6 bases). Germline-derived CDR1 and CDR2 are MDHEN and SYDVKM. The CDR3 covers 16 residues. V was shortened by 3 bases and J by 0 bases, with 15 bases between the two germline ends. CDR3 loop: CASSFFGTGSSYEQYF. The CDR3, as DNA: TGTGCCAGCAGTTTCTTTGGGACTGGGAGCTCCTACGAGCAGTACTTC.

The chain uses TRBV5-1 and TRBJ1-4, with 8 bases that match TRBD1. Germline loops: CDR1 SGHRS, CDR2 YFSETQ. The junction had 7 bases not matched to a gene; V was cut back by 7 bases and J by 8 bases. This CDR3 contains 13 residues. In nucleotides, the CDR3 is TGCGCCAGCCAACGACAGGGGCGGGAAAAACTGTTTTTT. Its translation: CASQRQGREKLFF.